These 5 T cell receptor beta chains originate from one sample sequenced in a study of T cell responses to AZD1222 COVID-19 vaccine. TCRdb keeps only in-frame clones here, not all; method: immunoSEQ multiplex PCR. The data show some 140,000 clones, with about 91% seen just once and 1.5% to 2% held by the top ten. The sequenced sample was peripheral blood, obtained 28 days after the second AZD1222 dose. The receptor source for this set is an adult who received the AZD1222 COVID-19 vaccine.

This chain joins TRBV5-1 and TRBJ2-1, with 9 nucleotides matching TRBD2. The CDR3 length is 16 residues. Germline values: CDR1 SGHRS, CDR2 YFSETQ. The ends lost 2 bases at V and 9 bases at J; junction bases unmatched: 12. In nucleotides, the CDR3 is TGCGCCAGCAGCTTAGCTCGCGGGGGGGCGAGGGGTGAGCAGTTCTTC. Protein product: CASSLARGGARGEQFF.

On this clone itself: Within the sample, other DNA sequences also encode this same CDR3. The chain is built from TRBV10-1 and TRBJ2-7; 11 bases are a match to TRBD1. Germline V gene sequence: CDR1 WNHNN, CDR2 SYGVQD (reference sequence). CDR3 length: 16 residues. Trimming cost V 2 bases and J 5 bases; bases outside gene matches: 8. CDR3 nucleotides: TGCGCCAGCAGTGAGAACGCCGGGACAGGGGGTCACGAGCAGTACTTC. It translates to CASSENAGTGGHEQYF.

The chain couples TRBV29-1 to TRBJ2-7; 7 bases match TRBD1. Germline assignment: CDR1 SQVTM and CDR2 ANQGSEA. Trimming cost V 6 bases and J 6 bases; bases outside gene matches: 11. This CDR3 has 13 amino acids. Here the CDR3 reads CSVSPKGAGEQYV. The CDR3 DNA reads TGCAGCGTCTCCCCGAAGGGGGCAGGCGAGCAGTACGTC.

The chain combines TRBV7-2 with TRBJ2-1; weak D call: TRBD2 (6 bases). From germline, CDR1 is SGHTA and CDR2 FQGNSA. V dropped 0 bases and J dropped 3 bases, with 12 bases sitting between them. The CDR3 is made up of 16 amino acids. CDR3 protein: CASSLASGGDYNEQFF. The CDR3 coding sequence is TGTGCCAGCAGCTTAGCGTCTGGCGGGGACTACAATGAGCAGTTCTTC.

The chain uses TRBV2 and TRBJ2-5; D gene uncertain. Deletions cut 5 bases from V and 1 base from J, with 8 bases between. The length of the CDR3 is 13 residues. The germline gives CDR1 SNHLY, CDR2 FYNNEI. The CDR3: CASSWASQETQYF. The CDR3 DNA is TGTGCCAGCAGTTGGGCGTCCCAAGAGACCCAGTACTTC. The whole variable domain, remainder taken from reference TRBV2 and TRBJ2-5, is EPEVTQTPSHQVTQMGQEVILRCVPISNHLYFYWYRQILGQKVEFLVSFYNNEISEKSEIFDDQFSVERPDGSNFTLKIRSTKLEDSAMYFCASSWASQETQYFGPGTRLLVL.